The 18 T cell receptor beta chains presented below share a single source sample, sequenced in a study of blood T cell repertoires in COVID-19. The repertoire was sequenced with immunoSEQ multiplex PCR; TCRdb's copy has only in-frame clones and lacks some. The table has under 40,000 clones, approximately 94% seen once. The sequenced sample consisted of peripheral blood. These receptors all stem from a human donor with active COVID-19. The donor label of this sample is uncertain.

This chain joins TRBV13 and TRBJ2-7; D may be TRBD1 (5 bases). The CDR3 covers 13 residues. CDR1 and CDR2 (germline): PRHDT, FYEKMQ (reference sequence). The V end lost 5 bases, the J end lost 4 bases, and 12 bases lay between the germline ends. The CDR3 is CASSPRGPYEQYF. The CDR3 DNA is TGTGCCAGCAGCCCAAGGGGCCCGTACGAGCAGTACTTC.

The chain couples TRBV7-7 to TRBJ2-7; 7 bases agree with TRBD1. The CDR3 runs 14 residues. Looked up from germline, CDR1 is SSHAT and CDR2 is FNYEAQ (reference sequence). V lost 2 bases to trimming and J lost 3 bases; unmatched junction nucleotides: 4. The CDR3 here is CASSLSTGDYEQYF. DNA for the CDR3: TGTGCCAGCAGCTTATCCACAGGGGACTACGAGCAGTACTTC.

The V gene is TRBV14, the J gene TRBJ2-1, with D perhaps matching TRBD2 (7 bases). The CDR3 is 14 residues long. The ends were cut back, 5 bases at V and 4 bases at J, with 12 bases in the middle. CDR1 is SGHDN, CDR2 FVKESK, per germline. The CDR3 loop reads CASSLGGGYNEQFF. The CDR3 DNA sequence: TGTGCCAGCAGCTTAGGGGGGGGATACAATGAGCAGTTCTTC.

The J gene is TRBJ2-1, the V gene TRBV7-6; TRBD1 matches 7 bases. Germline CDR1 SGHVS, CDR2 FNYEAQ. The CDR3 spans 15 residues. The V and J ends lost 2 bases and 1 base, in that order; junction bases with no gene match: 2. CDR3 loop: CASSLSRGSYNEQFF. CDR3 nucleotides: TGTGCCAGCAGCTTAAGCAGGGGGTCCTACAATGAGCAGTTCTTC.

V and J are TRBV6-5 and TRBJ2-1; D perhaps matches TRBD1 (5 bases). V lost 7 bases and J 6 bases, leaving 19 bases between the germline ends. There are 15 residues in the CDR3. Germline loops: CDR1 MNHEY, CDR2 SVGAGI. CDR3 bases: TGTGCCAGCATCATAAAGCGAAGGGGCCCCAATGAGCAGTTCTTC. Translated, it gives CASIIKRRGPNEQFF.

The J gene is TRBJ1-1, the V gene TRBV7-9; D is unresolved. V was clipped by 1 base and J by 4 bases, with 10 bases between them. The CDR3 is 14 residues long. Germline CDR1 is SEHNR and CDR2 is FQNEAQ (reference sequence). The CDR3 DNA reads TGTGCCAGCAGCTTAGTCGGGAGGAGCACTGAAGCTTTCTTT. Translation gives CASSLVGRSTEAFF.

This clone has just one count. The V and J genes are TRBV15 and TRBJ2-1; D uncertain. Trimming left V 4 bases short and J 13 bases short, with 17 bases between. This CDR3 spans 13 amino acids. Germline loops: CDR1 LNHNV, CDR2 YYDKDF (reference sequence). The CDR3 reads CATSKEPSPSQFF. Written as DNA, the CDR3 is TGTGCCACCAGCAAAGAACCCAGTCCAAGTCAGTTCTTC. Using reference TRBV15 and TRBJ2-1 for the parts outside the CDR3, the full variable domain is DAMVIQNPRYQVTQFGKPVTLSCSQTLNHNVMYWYQQKSSQAPKLLFHYYDKDFNNEADTPDNFQSRRPNTSFCFLDIRSPGLGDTAMYLCATSKEPSPSQFFGPGTRLTVL.

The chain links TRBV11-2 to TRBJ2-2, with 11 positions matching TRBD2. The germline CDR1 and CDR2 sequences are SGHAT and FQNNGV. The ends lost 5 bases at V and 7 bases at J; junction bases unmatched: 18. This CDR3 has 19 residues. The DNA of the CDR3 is TGTGCCAGCAGCCCACCCTGGGGGCCTAGCGGGGGGCCGGTCGGGGAGCTGTTTTTT. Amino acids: CASSPPWGPSGGPVGELFF.

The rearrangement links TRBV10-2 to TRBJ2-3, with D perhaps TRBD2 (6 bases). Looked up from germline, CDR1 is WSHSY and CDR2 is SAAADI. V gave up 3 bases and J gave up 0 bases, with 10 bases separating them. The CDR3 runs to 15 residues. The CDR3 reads CASSDKAGSTDTQYF. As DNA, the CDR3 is TGCGCCAGCAGTGATAAGGCGGGGAGCACAGATACGCAGTATTTT.

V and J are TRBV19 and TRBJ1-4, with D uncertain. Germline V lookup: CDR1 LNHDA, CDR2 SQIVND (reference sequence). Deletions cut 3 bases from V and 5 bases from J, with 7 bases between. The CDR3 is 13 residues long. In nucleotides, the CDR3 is TGTGCCAGTAGTATGGCCAGGAATGAAAAACTGTTTTTT. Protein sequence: CASSMARNEKLFF.

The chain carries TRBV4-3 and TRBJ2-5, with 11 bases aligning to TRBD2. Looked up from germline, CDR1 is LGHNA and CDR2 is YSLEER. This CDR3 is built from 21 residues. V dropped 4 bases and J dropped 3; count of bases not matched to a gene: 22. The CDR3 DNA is TGCGCCAGCAGCCTCACGCCGGGACTAGCGGCCTCTTTGGGAAGGAAAGAGACCCAGTACTTC. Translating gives CASSLTPGLAASLGRKETQYF.

This chain's CDR3 is CATSDKTGGGLANEQFF. For the CDR3, the DNA is TGTGCCACCAGTGACAAGACAGGGGGAGGACTAGCAAATGAGCAGTTCTTC. This chain links TRBV24-1 with TRBJ2-1; the D gene is possibly TRBD1 (9 bases). The V gene lost 4 bases and the J gene lost 7 bases, with 22 bases spanning the gap. Germline CDR1 is KGHDR and CDR2 is SFDVKD. The CDR3 is 17 amino acids.

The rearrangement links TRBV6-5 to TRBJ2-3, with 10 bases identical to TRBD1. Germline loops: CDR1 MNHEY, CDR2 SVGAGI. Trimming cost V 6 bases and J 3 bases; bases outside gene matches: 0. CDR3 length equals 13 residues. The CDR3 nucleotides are TGTGCCAGCAGGGACAGGGGGACAGATACGCAGTATTTT. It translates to CASRDRGTDTQYF.

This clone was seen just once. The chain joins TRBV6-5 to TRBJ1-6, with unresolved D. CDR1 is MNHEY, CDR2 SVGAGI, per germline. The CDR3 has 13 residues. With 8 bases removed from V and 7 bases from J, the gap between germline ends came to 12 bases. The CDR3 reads CASGKGENSPLHF. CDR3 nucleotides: TGTGCCAGCGGGAAGGGAGAAAATTCACCCCTCCACTTT.

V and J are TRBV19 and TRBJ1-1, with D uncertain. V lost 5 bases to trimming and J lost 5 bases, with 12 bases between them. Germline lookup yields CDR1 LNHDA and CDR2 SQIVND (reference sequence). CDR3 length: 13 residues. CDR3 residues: CASSFTVGTEAFF. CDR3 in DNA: TGTGCCAGTAGTTTTACAGTTGGGACTGAAGCTTTCTTT.

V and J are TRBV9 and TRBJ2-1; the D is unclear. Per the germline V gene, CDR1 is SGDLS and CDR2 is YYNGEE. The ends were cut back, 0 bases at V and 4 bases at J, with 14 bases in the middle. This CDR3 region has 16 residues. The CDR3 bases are TGTGCCAGCAGCGTAGGAGGTATAGACTTTTACAATGAGCAGTTCTTC. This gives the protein CASSVGGIDFYNEQFF.

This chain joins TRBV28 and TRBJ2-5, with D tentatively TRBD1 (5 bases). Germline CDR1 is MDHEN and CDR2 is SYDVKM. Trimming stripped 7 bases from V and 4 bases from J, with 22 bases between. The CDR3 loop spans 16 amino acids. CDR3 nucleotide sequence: TGTGCCAGCACTTACATTGACAGAAAAGGGATAGAGACCCAGTACTTC. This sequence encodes CASTYIDRKGIETQYF. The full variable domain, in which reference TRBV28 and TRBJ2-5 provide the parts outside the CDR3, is DVKVTQSSRYLVKRTGEKVFLECVQDMDHENMFWYRQDPGLGLRLIYFSYDVKMKEKGDIPEGYSVSREKKERFSLILESASTNQTSMYLCASTYIDRKGIETQYFGPGTRLLVL.

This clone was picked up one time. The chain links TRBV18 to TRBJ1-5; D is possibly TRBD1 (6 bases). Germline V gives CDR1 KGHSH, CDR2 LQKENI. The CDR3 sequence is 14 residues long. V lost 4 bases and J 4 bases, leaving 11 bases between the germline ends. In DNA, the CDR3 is TGTGCCAGCTCACGGCAGGGGTGGAATCAGCCCCAGCATTTT. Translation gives CASSRQGWNQPQHF.